The present T cell receptor (beta chain) was sequenced within a study of cytomegalovirus exposure and HLA in healthy donors. CDR3 length: 14 residues. Trimming cost V 2 bases and J 5 bases, with 13 bases left between them. CDR1 and CDR2 (germline): SEHNR, FQNEAQ (reference sequence). It was with 60 Vbeta and 13 Jbeta primers that the PCR ran. Method: immunoSEQ multiplex PCR; TCRdb's copy keeps in-frame clones and lacks some. The data contain 140,000 to 150,000 clones, almost 85% of them seen just once; the ten biggest clones take up 9.7%. The source material was PBMCs. This clonotype originated in a woman aged 55-69 years in good health and CMV-seropositive. The chain links TRBV7-9 to TRBJ2-7; possible D gene TRBD1, 6 bases. CDR3 DNA: TGTGCCAGCAGCTTAAATCGTGGGGGCGACGAGCAGTACTTC. Protein: CASSLNRGGDEQYF.